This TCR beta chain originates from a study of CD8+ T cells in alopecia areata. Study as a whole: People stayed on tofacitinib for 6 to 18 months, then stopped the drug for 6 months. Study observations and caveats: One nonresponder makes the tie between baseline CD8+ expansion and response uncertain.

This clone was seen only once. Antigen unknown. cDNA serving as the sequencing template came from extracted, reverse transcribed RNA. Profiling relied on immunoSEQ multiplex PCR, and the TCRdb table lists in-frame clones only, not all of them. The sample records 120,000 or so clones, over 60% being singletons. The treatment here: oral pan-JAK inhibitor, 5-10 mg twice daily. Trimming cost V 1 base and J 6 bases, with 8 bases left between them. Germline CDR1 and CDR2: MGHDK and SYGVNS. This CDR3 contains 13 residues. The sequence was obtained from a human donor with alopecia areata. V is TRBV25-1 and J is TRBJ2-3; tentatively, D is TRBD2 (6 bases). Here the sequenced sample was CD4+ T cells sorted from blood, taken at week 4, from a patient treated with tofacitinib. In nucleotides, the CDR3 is TGTGCCAGCAGTGAATTCGGGGGTGATACGCAGTATTTT. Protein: CASSEFGGDTQYF.